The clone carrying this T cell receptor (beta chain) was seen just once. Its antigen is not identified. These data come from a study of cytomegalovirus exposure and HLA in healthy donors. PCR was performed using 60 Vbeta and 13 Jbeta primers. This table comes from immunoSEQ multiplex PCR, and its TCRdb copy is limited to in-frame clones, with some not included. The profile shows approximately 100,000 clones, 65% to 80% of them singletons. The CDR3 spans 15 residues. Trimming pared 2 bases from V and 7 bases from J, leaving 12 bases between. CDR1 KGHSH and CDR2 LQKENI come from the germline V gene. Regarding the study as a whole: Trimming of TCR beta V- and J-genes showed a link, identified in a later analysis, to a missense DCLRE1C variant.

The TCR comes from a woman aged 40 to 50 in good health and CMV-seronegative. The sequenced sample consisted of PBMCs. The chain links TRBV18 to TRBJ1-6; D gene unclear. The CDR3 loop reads CASSPTEVRNSPLHF. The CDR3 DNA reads TGTGCCAGCTCACCAACTGAGGTGCGGAATTCACCCCTCCACTTT.